This TCR beta chain was recorded in a study of shared clonotypes between healthy human individuals. Study results and limitations: Large depth notwithstanding, sorted-subset sequencing proved incomplete by rarefaction.

CDR3 length equals 14 residues. V was clipped by 2 bases and J by 8 bases, with 15 bases between them. Germline values: CDR1 LNHNV, CDR2 YYDKDF (reference sequence). Evenly divided among several immunoSEQ plates was the genomic DNA of each subset. Assay: immunoSEQ multiplex PCR; the TCRdb copy retains only in-frame clones and omits some. Of nearly 1 million clones listed, about 80% are singletons. In regard to this clone: The target antigen is unknown.

J is TRBJ1-1 and V is TRBV15; no clear D gene. The receptor comes from a man younger than 30 in good health. The specimen was memory CD4+ T cells sorted from blood. Subset in this sample: CD45RA-negative fraction. The CDR3 DNA reads TGTGCCACCAGCAGACGCGATATGGGGAGGGAAGCTTTCTTT. This gives the protein CATSRRDMGREAFF.